This T cell receptor beta chain is from a study of T cells in Graves' hyperthyroidism and ophthalmopathy. The wider study: Sampling of peripheral blood happened at initial diagnosis, prior to any treatment.

Concerning this clonotype: Its cognate antigen is unknown.

For Graves' hyperthyroidism to be stable, ophthalmopathy could not progress within 18 months. Findings of the study overall: The model identified upcoming ophthalmopathy a median approximately six months ahead of onset. Researchers found most expanded thyroid clonotypes above 0.001 in blood as well.

The investigators amplified TCR beta CDR3 regions from RNA transcripts. During a first-round RT-PCR of the TCR CDR3, the HTBI primer set was used. TCRdb independently ran MiXCR on the multiplex PCR reads; one entry per CDR3 protein. The sample contains hundreds of thousands of distinct CDR3 sequences, over 35% of which appear only once. Germline CDR1 is SEHNR and CDR2 is FQNEAQ (reference sequence). The CDR3 is made up of 15 amino acids. V lost 5 bases, J lost 7 bases, and 17 bases lay in between. The genes are TRBV7-9 and TRBJ1-4; D not certain. Sequenced sample: blood. The sequence was obtained from a man aged 18 to 29 with Graves' hyperthyroidism. CDR3 in amino acids: CASSPTLAKIEKLFF. The DNA for the CDR3 is TGTGCCAGCAGCCCGACCTTGGCGAAGATTGAAAAACTGTTTTTT.